This entry is about one TCR beta chain. Trimming at V came to 0 bases and at J to 4 bases, leaving 4 bases not matched to a gene. The germline gives CDR1 SGHRS, CDR2 YFSETQ. This CDR3 comprises 15 residues. These data are taken from a study of glioma-infiltrating T cells after dendritic cell vaccination. Clones were sequenced by immunoSEQ multiplex PCR, and TCRdb holds only the in-frame ones, with some missing. The repertoire includes about 38,000 clones, approximately 84% of them detected once, and 7.8% sits in the top ten. The origin of this receptor is a human donor with glioblastoma. The chain recombines TRBV5-1 with TRBJ2-3; TRBD2 aligns across 8 bases. This sample comprised blood, obtained before dendritic cell vaccination. CDR3: CASSLAGGGADTQYF. The CDR3 region has the DNA TGCGCCAGCAGCTTGGCGGGGGGGGGTGCAGATACGCAGTATTTT.